Listed below are T cell receptor beta chains from one sample, sequenced in a study of T cells in tuberculosis. The method was immunoSEQ multiplex PCR; TCRdb's version includes in-frame clones alone and lacks a portion of them. The sample consists of some 31,000 clones, around 93% of them appearing once. The sequencing here drew on PBMCs, taken at tuberculosis diagnosis. The receptors were gathered from an adult with tuberculosis. Both conserved end residues are part of each CDR3. The D gene is left open where the match is weak. Size tells how often a clone was seen (once, few, many) or the class of an expanded clone, and some rows leave it out.

abundance	v_gene	d_gene	j_gene	CDR3nt	CDR3aa
.	TRBV21-1	.	TRBJ2-3	TGTGCCAGCAGCAACCAACCGGGGACAGATACGCAGTATTTT	CASSNQPGTDTQYF
.	TRBV27	.	TRBJ1-1	TGTGCCAGCAGTTTAGGGGGCACTGACATGAACACTGAAGCTTTCTTT	CASSLGGTDMNTEAFF
.	TRBV4-1	.	TRBJ2-1	TGCGCCAGCAGCCAAGAACGGGTGCGCTCTTACAATGAGCAGTTCTTC	CASSQERVRSYNEQFF
.	TRBV6-4	.	TRBJ2-2	TGTGCCAGCAGTGAACAGGGATGGACCGGGGAGCTGTTTTTT	CASSEQGWTGELFF
.	TRBV2	TRBD1	TRBJ1-1	TGTGCCAGCAGTGGAACAGGGGCCCAGAACACTGAAGCTTTCTTT	CASSGTGAQNTEAFF
.	TRBV7-2	TRBD2	TRBJ2-3	TGTGCCAGCAGCCGCACGGCGGGGGGGAGGGAAGATACGCAGTATTTT	CASSRTAGGREDTQYF
.	TRBV19	.	TRBJ1-2	TGTGCCAGTAGCCTCGACAGTCACTATGGCTACACCTTC	CASSLDSHYGYTF
.	TRBV4-2	TRBD1	TRBJ2-1	TGTGCCAGCAGTCGACAGGGCGAGAGCTCCTACAATGAGCAGTTCTTC	CASSRQGESSYNEQFF
.	TRBV28	TRBD1	TRBJ1-5	TGTGCCAGCAGTTCATTCAAGACAGGGGATAGCAATCAGCCCCAGCATTTT	CASSSFKTGDSNQPQHF
.	TRBV5-6	TRBD1	TRBJ2-1	TGTGCCAGCAGCTTAGGGACAGGAGCCTACAATGAGCAGTTCTTC	CASSLGTGAYNEQFF
.	TRBV9	.	TRBJ1-6	TGTGCCAGCAAGCGTGGCCATGCCGATTCACCCCTCCACTTT	CASKRGHADSPLHF
once	TRBV7-2	.	TRBJ1-1	TGTGCCAGCAGCAGGCTAAACGGACAGCTCAACACTGAAGCTTTCTTT	CASSRLNGQLNTEAFF